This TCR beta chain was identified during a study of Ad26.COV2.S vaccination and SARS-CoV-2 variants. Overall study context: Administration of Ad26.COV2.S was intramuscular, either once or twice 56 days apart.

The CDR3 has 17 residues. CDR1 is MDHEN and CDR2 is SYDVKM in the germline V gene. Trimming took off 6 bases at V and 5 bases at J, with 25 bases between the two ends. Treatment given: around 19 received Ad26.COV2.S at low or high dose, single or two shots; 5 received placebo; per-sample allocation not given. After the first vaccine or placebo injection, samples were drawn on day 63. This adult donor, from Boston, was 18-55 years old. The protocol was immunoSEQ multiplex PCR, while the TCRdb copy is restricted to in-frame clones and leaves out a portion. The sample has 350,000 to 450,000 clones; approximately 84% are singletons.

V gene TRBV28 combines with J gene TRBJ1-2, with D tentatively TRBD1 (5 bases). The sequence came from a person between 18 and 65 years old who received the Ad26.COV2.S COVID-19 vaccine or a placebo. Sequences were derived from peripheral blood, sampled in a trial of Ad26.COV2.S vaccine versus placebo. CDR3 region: CASSNTGDPGYRYGYTF. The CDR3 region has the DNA TGTGCCAGCAGCAACACGGGGGACCCGGGGTATCGGTATGGCTACACCTTC.